The 21 T cell receptor beta chains presented below share a single source sample, sequenced in a study of blood T cells in healthy people across ages. Primed by a sample-barcoded 5' primer and a J-beta primer mix, a second PCR proceeded for about 7 to 11 cycles. TCRdb passed the 5' RACE reads through MiXCR, listing each CDR3 protein once. The table lists 1.5 million to 2 million distinct CDR3 sequences, 28% of them singletons. The sample comprised blood. The origin of the receptors is a woman in her twenties or thirties in good health.

This chain uses TRBV6-5 with TRBJ2-5, with D perhaps TRBD1 (6 bases). Trimming took 5 bases from V and 4 from J, leaving 17 bases between them. Looked up from germline, CDR1 is MNHEY and CDR2 is SVGAGI. This CDR3 is built from 15 residues. The CDR3 loop is CASSGLQGTRETQYF. The DNA of the CDR3 is TGTGCCAGCAGTGGGCTCCAGGGGACCCGAGAGACCCAGTACTTC.

There are a few counts of this clonotype. The rearrangement links TRBV2 to TRBJ2-3, with 8 bases identical to TRBD2. CDR1 is SNHLY, CDR2 FYNNEI, per germline. The CDR3 has 16 residues. V was pared by 8 bases and J by 4 bases, with 14 bases of the junction left unmatched. CDR3 sequence reads: CASHRGTRSAPDTQYF. DNA of the CDR3: TGTGCCAGCCACCGAGGGACTAGGTCAGCTCCAGATACGCAGTATTTT.

The chain employs TRBV20-1 and TRBJ1-5; D is unclear. The germline gives CDR1 DFQATT, CDR2 SNEGSKA (reference sequence). V was cut by 3 bases and J by 2 bases, with 11 bases left in between. The CDR3 has 14 amino acids. The CDR3 nucleotides are TGCAGTGCTAGGGTAGGGAGTGGCAATCAGCCCCAGCATTTT. It yields the protein CSARVGSGNQPQHF.

This clonotype was counted a few times. A much larger clone is a single base away; this may be a read error. V usage is TRBV7-9 and J usage is TRBJ2-4; TRBD1 or TRBD2 may be the D gene (5 bases each). Judging by the DNA end, TRBJ2-7 fits better; the J call may be wrong. CDR1 and CDR2 from the germline V gene are SEHNR and FQNEAQ (reference sequence). The CDR3 has 13 amino acids. CDR3 coding DNA: TGTGCTATTGAGGGGTTAGATGATAGCGAGCAGTACTTC. Translating gives CAIEGLDDSEQYF.

The chain combines TRBV7-9 with TRBJ1-6; D call uncertain. The CDR3 contains 15 residues. The V gene lost 2 bases and the J gene lost 7 bases, with 12 bases spanning the gap. CDR1 SEHNR and CDR2 FQNEAQ come from the germline V gene (reference sequence). In nucleotides, the CDR3 is TGTGCCAGCAGCTTAATGAGGACTCCAAATTCACCCCTCCACTTT. Its protein is CASSLMRTPNSPLHF. The complete variable domain, with remaining parts taken from reference TRBV7-9 and TRBJ1-6, reads DTGVSQNPRHKITKRGQNVTFRCDPISEHNRLYWYRQTLGQGPEFLTYFQNEAQLEKSRLLSDRFSAERPKGSFSTLEIQRTEQGDSAMYLCASSLMRTPNSPLHFGNGTRLTVT.

The chain links TRBV5-1 to TRBJ1-5, with D unresolved. V was cut by 0 bases and J by 5 bases, with 9 bases left in between. The CDR3 sequence is 14 residues long. Germline CDR1 and CDR2: SGHRS and YFSETQ. CDR3 residues: CASSLEAPDQPQHF. The CDR3 nucleotides read TGCGCCAGCAGCTTGGAGGCCCCGGATCAGCCCCAGCATTTT.

V is TRBV20-1 and J is TRBJ2-1; D possibly matches TRBD1 or TRBD2 (5 bases each). The J call is uncertain, as TRBJ2-7 better fits the DNA end. There are 15 residues in the CDR3. The germline gives CDR1 DFQATT, CDR2 SNEGSKA (reference sequence). DNA of the CDR3: TGCAGTGCTAATCTCAGGGAGAGAGGGAGCAATGAGCAGTACTTC. Its translation: CSANLRERGSNEQYF.

This clonotype was counted ten times or more. The V and J genes are TRBV7-2 and TRBJ2-1; 11 bases line up with TRBD2. Trimming took 5 bases from V and 7 from J; bases not matched to a gene: 13. Germline-derived CDR1 and CDR2 are SGHTA and FQGNSA. This CDR3 comprises 17 residues. The chain's CDR3 is CASSGRLAGPEGNEQFF. The CDR3 nucleotides read TGTGCCAGCAGCGGCCGACTAGCGGGACCTGAGGGGAATGAGCAGTTCTTC. The variable domain in full, completed from reference TRBV7-2 and TRBJ2-1, reads GAGVSQSPSNKVTEKGKDVELRCDPISGHTALYWYRQSLGQGLEFLIYFQGNSAPDKSGLPSDRFSAERTGGSVSTLTIQRTQQEDSAVYLCASSGRLAGPEGNEQFFGPGTRLTVL.

This clonotype has ten or more counts. The chain recombines TRBV7-8 with TRBJ2-1; 10 bases are a match to TRBD2. Germline V lookup: CDR1 SGHVS, CDR2 FQNEAQ. V trimming: 7 bases; J trimming: 5 bases; junction bases outside the gene matches: 2. The CDR3 length is 13 residues. The CDR3 DNA reads as TGTGCCAGCAAACTAGCGGGAAACAATGAGCAGTTCTTC. Its translation: CASKLAGNNEQFF. Looking up the rest from reference TRBV7-8 and TRBJ2-1 gives the full variable domain: GAGVSQSPRYKVAKRGQDVALRCDPISGHVSLFWYQQALGQGPEFLTYFQNEAQLDKSGLPSDRFFAERPEGSVSTLKIQRTQQEDSAVYLCASKLAGNNEQFFGPGTRLTVL.

About this clonotype: Since a much larger clone is just one base distant, this may be a read error. The chain links TRBV6-5 to TRBJ2-6, with 8 bases that match TRBD1. The germline CDR1 and CDR2 sequences are MNHEY and SVGAGI. This CDR3 spans 18 amino acids. The CDR3 coding sequence is TGTGCCAGCAGTTACTCCGGGACAGGTCGCGCTGGGGCCAGCGTCCTGACTTTC. Amino acids: CASSYSGTGRAGASVLTF.

This clonotype was picked up many times. The CDR3 DNA follows: TGTGCCAGCAGCTTAGTAGCTGGAAAACAAGAGACCCAGTACTTC. As protein: CASSLVAGKQETQYF. The chain joins TRBV7-2 to TRBJ2-5; the D is unclear. Germline CDR1 is SGHTA and CDR2 is FQGNSA. CDR3 length equals 15 residues. V was trimmed by 1 base and J by 2 bases, leaving 11 bases between them.

The rearrangement uses TRBV28 and TRBJ1-2; weak D call: TRBD1 (5 bases). Looked up from germline, CDR1 is MDHEN and CDR2 is SYDVKM. Between the trimmed V and J ends, which lost 8 bases and 6 bases, there was a span of 16 bases. The CDR3 runs to 13 residues. The CDR3 bases are TGTGCCAGCGGACATGTATTGCAGGATGGCTACACCTTC. Translating it yields CASGHVLQDGYTF.

The chain combines TRBV7-3 with TRBJ2-1, with 9 bases fitting TRBD2. This CDR3 is built from 15 residues. Germline V gene data show CDR1 as SGHTA and CDR2 as FQGTGA. Trimming cost V 5 bases and J 10 bases; bases outside gene matches: 12. The CDR3 DNA follows: TGTGCCAGCAGCATCAGACTAGCGGCTTTAGAAGAGCAGTTCTTC. Translation gives CASSIRLAALEEQFF.

The genes are TRBV7-6 and TRBJ2-5; the match to TRBD2 covers 9 bases. Germline V gives CDR1 SGHVS, CDR2 FNYEAQ. Germline trimming cut 4 bases from V and 2 bases from J; bases unmatched to any gene: 5. The length of the CDR3 is 15 residues. The CDR3 bases are TGTGCCAGCAGCTCGCTAGCGGGGTTTCAAGAGACCCAGTACTTC. Translation gives CASSSLAGFQETQYF.

On this clonotype itself: It is unclear where the CDR3 begins or ends on the DNA, so no DNA is shown, and the CDR3 is as TCRdb lists it. The chain is built from TRBV29-1 and TRBJ1-6; the DNA was not used to check the table's D call, TRBD1. The CDR3 length equals 12 residues, ends included. The V gene's germline CDR1 is SQVTM and CDR2 ANQGSEA. This CDR3 reads CSVGQGNSPHHF.

Details on this clonotype: A much more abundant neighbour one base away suggests this may be a read error. This sequence joins TRBV7-9 and TRBJ1-2, with 9 bases that match TRBD1. This CDR3 is built from 15 residues. V shed 7 bases, J shed 6 bases, and the junction held 12 bases outside the gene matches. The germline V gene encodes CDR1 SEHNR and CDR2 FQNEAQ (reference sequence). CDR3 DNA sequence: TGTGCCAGCACCCCTCCGGGACAGGGCCGTCATGGCTACACCTTC. Translating gives CASTPPGQGRHGYTF. Looking up the rest from reference TRBV7-9 and TRBJ1-2 gives the full variable domain: DTGVSQNPRHKITKRGQNVTFRCDPISEHNRLYWYRQTLGQGPEFLTYFQNEAQLEKSRLLSDRFSAERPKGSFSTLEIQRTEQGDSAMYLCASTPPGQGRHGYTFGSGTRLTVV.

Of note for this clonotype: The CDR3 end shows no conserved phenylalanine or tryptophan, and so a read error is likely. This chain joins TRBV5-1 and TRBJ2-5, with a weak D call TRBD2 (6 bases). This CDR3 spans 14 amino acids. Per the germline V gene, CDR1 is SGHRS and CDR2 is YFSETQ. This CDR3 reads CAGSLAGSGETQYL. DNA of the CDR3: TGCGCCGGCAGCTTGGCGGGATCTGGGGAGACCCAGTACCTC.

This clonotype was seen just once. The genes are TRBV29-1 and TRBJ2-1, with D possibly matching TRBD2 (6 bases). Trimming left V 7 bases short and J 5 bases short, with 15 bases between. The CDR3 has 13 amino acids. Germline CDR1 is SQVTM and CDR2 is ANQGSEA. DNA of the CDR3: TGCAGCGCCCGGAGGGGCCCTGACAATGAGCAGTTCTTC. Encoded protein: CSARRGPDNEQFF.

Details on this clonotype: Given a much more abundant clone one base away, this may be a read error. This rearrangement joins TRBV9 to TRBJ1-2; TRBD1 is a possible D gene (6 bases). CDR3 size: 15 residues. Per the germline V gene, CDR1 is SGDLS and CDR2 is YYNGEE. CDR3 nucleotide sequence: TGTGCCGGCAGCCCGGGCCCCGGACAGCACTATGGCTACACCTTC. Encoded protein: CAGSPGPGQHYGYTF.

The sample holds many counts of this clonotype. The V and J genes are TRBV29-1 and TRBJ1-1; TRBD1 might be the D (6 bases). The V end was cut by 6 bases, the J end by 1 base, with 6 bases between. The CDR3 totals 11 residues. Germline CDR1 reads SQVTM; CDR2 reads ANQGSEA. The CDR3 loop is CSVQGNTEAFF. The DNA of the CDR3 is TGCAGCGTACAGGGGAACACTGAAGCTTTCTTT.

This clonotype was recorded at least ten times. The rearrangement links TRBV7-2 to TRBJ2-6, with 8 bases fitting TRBD1. Germline values: CDR1 SGHTA, CDR2 FQGNSA. The CDR3 consists of 14 residues. V lost 11 bases, J lost 0 bases, and 3 bases stayed unmatched. Written as DNA, the CDR3 is TGTGCCCAGGACAGGGCCTCTGGGGCCAACGTCCTGACTTTC. Amino acid sequence: CAQDRASGANVLTF. Full variable domain (outside the CDR3, taken from reference TRBV7-2 and TRBJ2-6): GAGVSQSPSNKVTEKGKDVELRCDPISGHTALYWYRQSLGQGLEFLIYFQGNSAPDKSGLPSDRFSAERTGGSVSTLTIQRTQQEDSAVYLCAQDRASGANVLTFGAGSRLTVL.